Following are 11 T cell receptor beta chains from one sample sequenced in a study of shared clonotypes between healthy human individuals. Sequencing used immunoSEQ multiplex PCR; TCRdb keeps in-frame clones, though not all of them. The sample contains almost 700,000 clones, 92% of which appear only once. It was CD45RO-negative cells, positively selected for CCR7, that made up naive CD8 cells, with terminally differentiated effector memory CD45RA+ cells excluded. The sample taken for sequencing was naive CD8+ T cells sorted from blood. The receptors derive from a man aged 25-40 years in good health.

The chain uses TRBV6-1 and TRBJ2-7; D tentatively reads TRBD1 or TRBD2 (5 bases each). Trimming stripped 4 bases from V and 2 bases from J, with 15 bases between. Germline V gene lookup returns CDR1 MNHNS and CDR2 SASEGT. The CDR3 length is 15 residues. The DNA for the CDR3 is TGTGCCAGCAGTGTCTCTAGGGACCCAGCCTACGAGCAGTACTTC. Translated: CASSVSRDPAYEQYF.

On this clone itself: Other DNA sequences of this sample code for an identical CDR3. The chain couples TRBV27 to TRBJ2-1; D is possibly TRBD2 (6 bases). This CDR3 is 15 amino acids long. Deletions cut 3 bases from V and 0 bases from J, with 9 bases between. The germline CDR1 and CDR2 sequences are MNHEY and SMNVEV (reference sequence). As DNA, the CDR3 is TGTGCCAGCAGTTTTAGCGGAAGCTCCTACAATGAGCAGTTCTTC. Protein: CASSFSGSSYNEQFF.

This chain links TRBV27 with TRBJ2-3; 7 bases map to TRBD2. Germline assignment: CDR1 MNHEY and CDR2 SMNVEV (reference sequence). Unmatched junction bases numbered 0, after V lost 6 bases and J lost 6 bases. The CDR3 runs to 11 residues. The CDR3 reads CASRLADTQYF. Written as DNA, the CDR3 is TGTGCCAGCAGACTAGCGGATACGCAGTATTTT.

This rearrangement joins TRBV2 to TRBJ2-1; D ambiguous. CDR1 and CDR2 (germline): SNHLY, FYNNEI. This CDR3 comprises 13 residues. V was cut by 7 bases and J by 8 bases, with 15 bases left in between. The CDR3 loop reads CASNPQNRDEQFF. The CDR3 region has the DNA TGTGCCAGCAATCCTCAGAATAGGGATGAGCAGTTCTTC.

The chain combines TRBV27 with TRBJ2-7, with 8 bases identical to TRBD2. Trimming cost V 9 bases and J 2 bases; bases outside gene matches: 12. Germline V gene data show CDR1 as MNHEY and CDR2 as SMNVEV (reference sequence). The CDR3 loop spans 15 amino acids. The CDR3 sequence is CASFVQAGATYEQYF. CDR3 sequence (DNA): TGTGCCAGTTTCGTACAAGCGGGAGCTACCTACGAGCAGTACTTC.

This chain joins TRBV19 and TRBJ2-1; 8 bases align to TRBD2. CDR3 size: 20 residues. V shed 3 bases, J shed 5 bases, and the junction held 21 bases outside the gene matches. Germline V CDR1 and CDR2: LNHDA, SQIVND (reference sequence). CDR3 residues: CASSMPPQDIAGKGHNEQFF. CDR3 DNA: TGTGCCAGTAGTATGCCCCCCCAAGACATAGCGGGAAAGGGGCACAATGAGCAGTTCTTC.

The chain carries TRBV29-1 and TRBJ2-7, with 12 bases identical to TRBD1. V shed 7 bases, J shed 6 bases, and the junction held 13 bases outside the gene matches. This CDR3 region has 15 residues. The germline V gene has CDR1 SQVTM and CDR2 ANQGSEA. As DNA, the CDR3 is TGCAGCGCCGAGGCCCCGGGACAGGGGGCGATCGAGCAGTACTTC. Protein sequence: CSAEAPGQGAIEQYF.

The chain couples TRBV7-6 to TRBJ2-5; no clear D gene. The CDR3 is made up of 15 amino acids. The ends were cut back, 5 bases at V and 5 bases at J, with 18 bases in the middle. Germline lookup yields CDR1 SGHVS and CDR2 FNYEAQ. Here the CDR3 DNA reads TGTGCCAGCAGCCCCCTTCAGATCATGGGGGAGACCCAGTACTTC. Translation gives CASSPLQIMGETQYF.

The rearrangement uses TRBV29-1 and TRBJ2-1, with 8 bases that match TRBD2. This CDR3 spans 15 amino acids. J was trimmed by 4 bases and V by 4 bases; bases with no gene match: 9. Germline lookup yields CDR1 SQVTM and CDR2 ANQGSEA. The CDR3 region is CSVVGVAGTYNEQFF. In DNA, the CDR3 is TGCAGCGTTGTCGGGGTAGCGGGAACTTACAATGAGCAGTTCTTC.

The rearrangement uses TRBV14 and TRBJ2-7; D may be TRBD1 or TRBD2 (5 bases each). The V end was cut by 5 bases, the J end by 6 bases, with 11 bases between. CDR3 size: 12 residues. The V gene's germline CDR1 is SGHDN and CDR2 FVKESK. The chain's CDR3 is CASSAGTVEQYF. CDR3 nucleotides: TGTGCCAGCAGCGCCGGGACGGTCGAGCAGTACTTC.

The chain uses TRBV27 and TRBJ2-5, with D perhaps being TRBD1 or TRBD2 (5 bases each). V was shortened by 5 bases and J by 5 bases, with 15 bases between the two germline ends. The germline gives CDR1 MNHEY, CDR2 SMNVEV (reference sequence). This CDR3 has 14 residues. The CDR3 DNA reads TGTGCCAGCAGTCTGGGACGTCGGTGGGAGACCCAGTACTTC. It encodes CASSLGRRWETQYF.